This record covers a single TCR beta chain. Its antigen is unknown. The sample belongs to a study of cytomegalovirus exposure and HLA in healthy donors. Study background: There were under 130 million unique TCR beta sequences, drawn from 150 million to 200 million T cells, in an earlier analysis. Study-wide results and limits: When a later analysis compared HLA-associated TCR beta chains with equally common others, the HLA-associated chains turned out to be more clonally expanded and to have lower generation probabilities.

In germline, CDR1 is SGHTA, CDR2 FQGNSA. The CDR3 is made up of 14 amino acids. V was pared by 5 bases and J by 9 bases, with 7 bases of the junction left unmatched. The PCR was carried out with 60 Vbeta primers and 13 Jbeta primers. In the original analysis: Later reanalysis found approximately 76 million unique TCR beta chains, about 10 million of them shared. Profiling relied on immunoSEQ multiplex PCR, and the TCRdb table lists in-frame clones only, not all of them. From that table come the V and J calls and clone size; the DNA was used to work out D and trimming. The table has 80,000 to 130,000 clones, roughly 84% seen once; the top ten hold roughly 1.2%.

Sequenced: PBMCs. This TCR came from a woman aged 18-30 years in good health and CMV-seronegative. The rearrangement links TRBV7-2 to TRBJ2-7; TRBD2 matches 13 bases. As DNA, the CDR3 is TGTGCCAGCAGCCTTGGACTAGCGGGGGAAGTGCAGTACTTC. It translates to CASSLGLAGEVQYF.